This T cell receptor (beta chain) was recovered during a study of control samples from healthy donors and cancer patients. Generated by immunoSEQ multiplex PCR, the TCRdb table keeps only in-frame clones and is missing some. Here the sample spans 350,000 to 450,000 clones, more than 80% being singletons. Germline CDR1 reads SGHTA; CDR2 reads FQGNSA. Trimming took 5 bases from V and 4 from J; bases not matched to a gene: 6. The CDR3 contains 14 residues. This receptor was obtained from a man aged 35 to 55 with head and neck cancer. The specimen sequenced was PBMCs. The chain couples TRBV7-2 to TRBJ1-1, with TRBD1 matching over 8 bases. In DNA form, the CDR3 reads TGTGCCAGCAGCCCCCGGACAGGGCGCACTGAAGCTTTCTTT. This encodes CASSPRTGRTEAFF.